What follows are 3 T cell receptor beta chains derived from one specimen sequenced in a study of technical replicates of blood from a few donors. Here immunoSEQ multiplex PCR was the method, and the copy in TCRdb shows in-frame clones only, minus some. The table has about 81,000 clones, under 95% seen once; the top ten hold over 0.2%. The sample taken for sequencing was T cells isolated from PBMCs. The receptors shown here come from a human donor in good health.

The rearrangement joins TRBV27 to TRBJ1-5; the D is unclear. CDR3 length: 14 residues. Germline V gene data show CDR1 as MNHEY and CDR2 as SMNVEV (reference sequence). V lost 4 bases to trimming and J lost 0 bases, with 7 bases between them. In DNA, the CDR3 is TGTGCCAGCAGTTGGGCACGTAGCAATCAGCCCCAGCATTTT. Its translation is CASSWARSNQPQHF.

The V and J genes are TRBV7-2 and TRBJ2-3; 7 bases agree with TRBD2. The CDR3 covers 16 residues. The V segment lost 4 bases and the J segment 9 bases; nucleotides outside the gene matches: 16. Germline V gene sequence: CDR1 SGHTA, CDR2 FQGNSA. DNA of the CDR3: TGTGCCAGCAGCTCGTCTAGCGGTCTCCTCCGAAGAACGCAGTATTTT. Amino acid sequence: CASSSSSGLLRRTQYF.

The chain has TRBV5-1 and TRBJ2-1, with D maybe TRBD2 (6 bases). Per germline, CDR1 SGHRS and CDR2 YFSETQ. With 0 bases removed from V and 2 bases from J, the gap between germline ends came to 9 bases. The CDR3 runs to 15 residues. The CDR3 DNA sequence: TGCGCCAGCAGCTTGGATCTAGCGACCTACAATGAGCAGTTCTTC. It encodes CASSLDLATYNEQFF.